This is a list of T cell receptor beta chains from one sample in a study of beta chain features in type 1 diabetes. Assay used: immunoSEQ multiplex PCR; TCRdb lists only in-frame clones, some missing. The data show some 360,000 clones, 9.5% to 10% seen once. The sequenced sample consisted of central memory CD4+ T cells from blood. Source of these receptors: a man aged 25 to 40 with type 1 diabetes. CDR3s leave out the opening cysteine and the closing phenylalanine or tryptophan.

J,V,CDR3
TRBJ2-7,TRBV28,ASRSGTTYEQY
TRBJ1-2,TRBV27,ASSSGRYYGYT
TRBJ2-2,TRBV6-4,ASSVGQGNTGELF
TRBJ2-7,TRBV19,ASRAAGGISYEQY
TRBJ1-1,TRBV7-2,ASSSRTGLTEAF
TRBJ2-5,TRBV9,ASAVVGGPRETQY
TRBJ1-5,TRBV30,AWSVTRERGNQPQH
TRBJ1-1,TRBV30,AWSFSTEAF
TRBJ2-1,TRBV6-1,ASRQALTYNEQF
TRBJ2-7,TRBV5-4,ASSPRLLSYEQY
TRBJ2-5,TRBV5-1,ASSAGTREETQY
TRBJ2-7,TRBV28,ASSSGGDRNSYEQY
TRBJ1-1,TRBV6-5,ASSFQGGTEAF
TRBJ1-3,TRBV27,ASRQDRGYGNTIY
TRBJ2-3,TRBV7-9,ASSRQGELDTQY
TRBJ2-5,TRBV5-1,ASSLTGTPGISETQY
TRBJ2-3,TRBV6-6,ASTTGPDTQY
TRBJ2-4,TRBV6-5,ASSVHLAKNIQY
TRBJ2-5,TRBV6-5,ASNAGTGFVGTQY
TRBJ1-1,TRBV7-2,ASSLVGRTEAF
TRBJ1-1,TRBV5-8,ASSRWTENTEAF
TRBJ1-5,TRBV6-6,ASSPPPGQGDQPQH
TRBJ2-7,TRBV28,ASLRGGSSYEQY
TRBJ2-5,TRBV25-1,ASSGQGTETQY
TRBJ2-1,TRBV30,AWGRGRGYNEQF
TRBJ2-3,TRBV5-1,ASSWGTSGRTDTQY
TRBJ1-1,TRBV28,ASSLRAEAF
TRBJ2-3,TRBV4-1,ASSQGFGDRGRIRDTQY
TRBJ1-3,TRBV7-2,ASSLTTVASGNTIY
TRBJ2-3,TRBV2,ASTPRTGVTDTQY
TRBJ1-4,TRBV4-1,ASSQPYEKLF
TRBJ2-1,TRBV7-6,ASSLAGAYNEQF
TRBJ1-2,TRBV27,ASSPGVGFVYYGYT
TRBJ2-5,TRBV7-2,ASSFHTGGETQY
TRBJ1-1,TRBV4-1,ASSSRRIGENTEAF
TRBJ1-3,TRBV5-4,ASSLQTGAGNTIY
TRBJ2-1,TRBV5-4,ASSSSGTSIEQF
TRBJ2-5,TRBV7-9,ASSVDRGPGAQY
TRBJ2-1,TRBV7-9,ASSLEVGVPEQF
TRBJ2-1,TRBV11-2,ASSASPGQGAREQF
TRBJ2-5,TRBV7-9,ASSPLEIQY
TRBJ2-7,TRBV14,ASSRTYEQY
TRBJ2-5,TRBV7-2,ASSLSGTGGQETQY
TRBJ2-7,TRBV28,ASSLSLRDRGLLRERLSSYEQY
TRBJ1-2,TRBV28,ASSLPGSYGYT
TRBJ2-6,TRBV14,ASSAWDRGAGANVLT